This T cell receptor beta chain was retrieved from a study of blood T cell repertoires in COVID-19. Germline V lookup: CDR1 SGHRS, CDR2 YFSETQ. This CDR3 spans 15 amino acids. The germline V and J ends were trimmed by 0 bases and 0 bases, with 10 bases remaining between them. In the source study's methods: Estimated nucleated cell counts came from reference gene primer amplification. The method was immunoSEQ multiplex PCR; TCRdb's version includes in-frame clones alone and lacks a portion of them. The DNA gave D and trimming, while V, J and clone size come from that table. The data contain some 48,000 clones, 86% of them singletons.

The sample was peripheral blood. V is TRBV5-1 and J is TRBJ2-7, with D possibly being TRBD2 (5 bases). The TCR comes from a woman of 80 years or more with acute or convalescent COVID-19. CDR3 residues: CASSLVEASSYEQYF. DNA for the CDR3: TGCGCCAGCAGCTTGGTGGAGGCGAGCTCCTACGAGCAGTACTTC.